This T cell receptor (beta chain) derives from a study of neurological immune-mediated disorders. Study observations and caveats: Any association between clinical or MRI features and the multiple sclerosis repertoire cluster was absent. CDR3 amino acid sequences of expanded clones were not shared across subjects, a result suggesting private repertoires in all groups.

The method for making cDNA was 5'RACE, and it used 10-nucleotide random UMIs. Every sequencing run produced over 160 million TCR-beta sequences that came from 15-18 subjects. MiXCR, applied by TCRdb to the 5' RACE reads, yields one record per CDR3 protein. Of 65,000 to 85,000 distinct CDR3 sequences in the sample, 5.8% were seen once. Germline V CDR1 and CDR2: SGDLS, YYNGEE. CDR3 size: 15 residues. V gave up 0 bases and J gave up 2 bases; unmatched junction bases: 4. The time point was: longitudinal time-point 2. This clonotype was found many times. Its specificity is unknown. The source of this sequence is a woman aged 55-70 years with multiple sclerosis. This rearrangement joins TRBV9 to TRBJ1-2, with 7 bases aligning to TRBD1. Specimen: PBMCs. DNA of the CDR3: TGTGCCAGCAGCGTAGGAGGGACAGACAACTATGGCTACACCTTC. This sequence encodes CASSVGGTDNYGYTF.